The rows below give T cell receptor beta chains drawn from one sample of a study of blood T cell repertoires in COVID-19. Method: immunoSEQ multiplex PCR; TCRdb's copy keeps in-frame clones and lacks some. Of around 50,000 clones listed, roughly 82% are singletons. Sequenced: peripheral blood. The receptor set was obtained from a man between 35 and 55 years old with acute or convalescent COVID-19. Each CDR3 is given with its conserved first and last residue. D genes are given only for firm matches.

TRBJ2-7	TRBV6-5	.	CATRQGTSYPYEQYF
TRBJ2-4	TRBV5-8	.	CASSLGGRNIQYF
TRBJ1-1	TRBV3-1/TRBV3-2	.	CASSLSTTAFF
TRBJ2-7	TRBV7-9	TRBD1	CASSLGGTGGDQQYF
TRBJ1-2	TRBV11-2	.	CASSSTTGYGYTF
TRBJ1-3	TRBV4-1	.	CASSQDAGFGNTIYF
TRBJ1-5	TRBV4-3	.	CASSQVGRTSIQPQHF
TRBJ1-6	TRBV7-7	TRBD1	CASTTKWDRVSYNSPLHF
TRBJ2-7	TRBV6-6	TRBD2	CASSPLAGGSYEQYF
TRBJ1-2	TRBV28	TRBD1	CASSHSRPGQGEYGYTF
TRBJ1-1	TRBV9	.	CASSVRSLNTEAFF
TRBJ2-3	TRBV6-5	TRBD2	CASTNSGGADTQYF
TRBJ2-3	TRBV6-2/TRBV6-3	.	CASSTAGAGTDTQYF
TRBJ2-3	TRBV19	TRBD2	CASSTGTSKPTQYF
TRBJ1-5	TRBV7-9	TRBD1	CASSLTGGGQPQHF
TRBJ2-5	TRBV19	.	CASSATWDIGETQYF
TRBJ1-1	TRBV24-1	TRBD1	CATSDSGTGGTEAFF
TRBJ2-1	TRBV5-1	.	CASSSFSQAGEQFF
TRBJ1-6	TRBV5-1	TRBD1	CASCDREDSPLHF
TRBJ1-3	TRBV3-1/TRBV3-2	.	CASSQPSVTGNTIYF
TRBJ1-4	TRBV5-1	.	CASRRGETNEKLFF
TRBJ2-6	TRBV28	TRBD1	CASSPPGTGSSGANVLTF
TRBJ2-5	TRBV12-3/TRBV12-4	.	CASSLTGEETQYF
TRBJ1-1	TRBV11-3	.	CASSLGFGTQAFF
TRBJ1-2	TRBV5-4	.	CASSQDRYGYTF
TRBJ1-5	TRBV12-3/TRBV12-4	.	CASSLTGNQPQHF
TRBJ1-2	TRBV29-1	.	CSVGRDLRGYGYTF
TRBJ1-1	TRBV11-2	.	CASSLDRGFLTEAFF
TRBJ1-6	TRBV4-1	TRBD1	CASSQDGQGAFESPLHF
TRBJ1-3	TRBV28	.	CASTLGRSGNTIYF
TRBJ1-2	TRBV18	.	CASSPRDYTYGYTF
TRBJ2-2	TRBV24-1	.	CATSDPWTEAIANTGELFF
TRBJ1-6	TRBV5-1	TRBD1	CASSNGQGNSPLHF
TRBJ1-2	TRBV30	.	CAWRDSRYGYTF
TRBJ1-1	TRBV30	.	CAWSSQRGGAFF
TRBJ2-6	TRBV24-1	.	CATSDPPGRGVGANVLTF
TRBJ2-4	TRBV5-4	TRBD1	CASSLQQGANIQYF
TRBJ1-5	TRBV19	TRBD1	CASSILSQGGGNQPQHF
TRBJ1-2	TRBV6-2/TRBV6-3	.	CASSPGAARGYTF
TRBJ1-5	TRBV3-1/TRBV3-2	.	CASSQPGGQPQHF
TRBJ1-2	TRBV5-4	.	CASSLPGLNGYTF